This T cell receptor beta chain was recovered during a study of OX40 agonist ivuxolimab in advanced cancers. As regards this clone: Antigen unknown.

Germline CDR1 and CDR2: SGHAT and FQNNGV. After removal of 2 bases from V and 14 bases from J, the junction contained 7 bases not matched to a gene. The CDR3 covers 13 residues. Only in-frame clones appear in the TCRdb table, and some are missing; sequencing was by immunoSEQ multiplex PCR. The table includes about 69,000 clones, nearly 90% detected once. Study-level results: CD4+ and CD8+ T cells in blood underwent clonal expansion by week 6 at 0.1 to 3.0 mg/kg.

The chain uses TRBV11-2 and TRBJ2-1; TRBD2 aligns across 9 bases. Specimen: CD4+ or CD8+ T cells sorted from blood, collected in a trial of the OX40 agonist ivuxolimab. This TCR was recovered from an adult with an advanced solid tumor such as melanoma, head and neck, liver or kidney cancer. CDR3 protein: CASSLTAGGVKFF. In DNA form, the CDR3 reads TGTGCCAGCAGCTTAACAGCGGGAGGCGTGAAGTTCTTC.